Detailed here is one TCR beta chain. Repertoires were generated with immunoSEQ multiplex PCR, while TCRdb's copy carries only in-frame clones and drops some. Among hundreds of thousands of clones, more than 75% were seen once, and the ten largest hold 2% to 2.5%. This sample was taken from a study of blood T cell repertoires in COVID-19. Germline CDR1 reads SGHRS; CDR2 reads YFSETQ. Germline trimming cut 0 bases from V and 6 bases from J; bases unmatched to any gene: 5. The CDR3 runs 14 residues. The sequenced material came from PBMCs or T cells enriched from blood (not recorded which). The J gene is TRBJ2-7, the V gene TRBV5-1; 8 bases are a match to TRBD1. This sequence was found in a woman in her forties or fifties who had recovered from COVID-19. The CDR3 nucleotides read TGCGCCAGCAGCTTGGGACAGGGGTTTAGCGAGCAGTACTTC. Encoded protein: CASSLGQGFSEQYF.